A selection of T cell receptor beta chains follows, all from one sample in a study of vaccination and CD4 T cells after COVID-19. TCRdb analysed the PCR reads with MiXCR anew, one entry per CDR3 protein. The data hold some 20,000 distinct CDR3 sequences, with 40% to 50% observed a single time. These receptors are not linked to any known antigen. The sample was CD4+ T cells from blood, cultured in vitro, taken before SARS-CoV-2 vaccination. The origin of the receptors is a human donor who received a COVID-19 vaccine. Each CDR3 is given without its conserved first and last residue. Each record gives: V gene, clone size, J gene, CDR3 protein. Size is omitted from some rows. Given values are once, few, many or a class for expanded clones.

TRBV6-1	few	TRBJ1-2	ASSEVSRQRRGYT
TRBV7-8	NA	TRBJ1-6	ASSPDRVGSPLH
TRBV7-2	NA	TRBJ1-2	ASSLATGRLDYGYT
TRBV19	NA	TRBJ2-7	ASGNLRQGFTEQY
TRBV29-1	NA	TRBJ2-7	STAQGERTYEQY
TRBV24-1	NA	TRBJ2-5	ATSEPESQETQY
TRBV20-1	NA	TRBJ2-7	SASRQGQAGEQY
TRBV20-1	few	TRBJ1-1	SARYGVNTEAF
TRBV6-7	NA	TRBJ1-5	ASTLCLRVSNQPQH
TRBV20-1	few	TRBJ2-3	SARVGGGYSTDTQY
TRBV30	few	TRBJ2-2	AWSVRGAGTGELF
TRBV2	NA	TRBJ2-5	ASSPDRARKTQY
TRBV20-1	NA	TRBJ1-1	SARARDGLLGEAF
TRBV7-9	few	TRBJ1-5	ASSPGTASNQPQH
TRBV6-5	few	TRBJ1-5	ASSYSSTGSNQPQH
TRBV4-2	NA	TRBJ1-5	ASSQDRGNQPQH
TRBV9	NA	TRBJ1-5	ASSVNSGQPQH
TRBV6-5	few	TRBJ2-7	ASSYYAARGEQY
TRBV12-3/TRBV12-4	NA	TRBJ2-7	ASSLAMLAGMYEQY
TRBV20-1	NA	TRBJ2-5	SARYGYQETQY
TRBV5-4	once	TRBJ2-5	ASSLAGRTGGQETQY
TRBV6-1	few	TRBJ1-1	ASSERGDTEAF
TRBV5-1	NA	TRBJ2-3	ASSARTNGGGNVDTQY
TRBV6-1	few	TRBJ1-5	ASSETGGGGNQPQH
TRBV29-1	NA	TRBJ2-3	SGINTVSTDTQY
TRBV6-1	few	TRBJ1-6	ASRQGSPSPLH